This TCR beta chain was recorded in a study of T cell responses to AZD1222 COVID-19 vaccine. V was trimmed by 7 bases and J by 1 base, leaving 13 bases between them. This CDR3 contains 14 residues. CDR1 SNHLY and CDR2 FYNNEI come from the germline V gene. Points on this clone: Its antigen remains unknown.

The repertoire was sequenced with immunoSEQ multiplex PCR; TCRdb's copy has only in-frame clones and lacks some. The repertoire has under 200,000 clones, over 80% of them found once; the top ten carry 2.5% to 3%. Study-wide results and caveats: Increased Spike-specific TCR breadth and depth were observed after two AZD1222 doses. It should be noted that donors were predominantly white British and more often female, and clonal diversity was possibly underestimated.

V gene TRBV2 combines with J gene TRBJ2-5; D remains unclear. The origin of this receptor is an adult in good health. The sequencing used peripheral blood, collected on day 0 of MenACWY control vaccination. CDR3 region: CASKWAESQETQYF. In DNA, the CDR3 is TGTGCCAGCAAGTGGGCAGAGAGCCAAGAGACCCAGTACTTC.